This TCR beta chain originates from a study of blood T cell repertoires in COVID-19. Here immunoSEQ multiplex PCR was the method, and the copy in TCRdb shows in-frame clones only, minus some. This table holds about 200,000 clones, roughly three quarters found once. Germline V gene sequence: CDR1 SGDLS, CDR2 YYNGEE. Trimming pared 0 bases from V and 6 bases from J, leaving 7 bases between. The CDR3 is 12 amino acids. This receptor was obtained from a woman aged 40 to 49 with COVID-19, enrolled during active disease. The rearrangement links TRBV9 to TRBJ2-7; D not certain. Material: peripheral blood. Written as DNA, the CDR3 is TGTGCCAGCAGCGTAGTTTTCGGCGAGCAGTACTTC. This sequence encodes CASSVVFGEQYF.